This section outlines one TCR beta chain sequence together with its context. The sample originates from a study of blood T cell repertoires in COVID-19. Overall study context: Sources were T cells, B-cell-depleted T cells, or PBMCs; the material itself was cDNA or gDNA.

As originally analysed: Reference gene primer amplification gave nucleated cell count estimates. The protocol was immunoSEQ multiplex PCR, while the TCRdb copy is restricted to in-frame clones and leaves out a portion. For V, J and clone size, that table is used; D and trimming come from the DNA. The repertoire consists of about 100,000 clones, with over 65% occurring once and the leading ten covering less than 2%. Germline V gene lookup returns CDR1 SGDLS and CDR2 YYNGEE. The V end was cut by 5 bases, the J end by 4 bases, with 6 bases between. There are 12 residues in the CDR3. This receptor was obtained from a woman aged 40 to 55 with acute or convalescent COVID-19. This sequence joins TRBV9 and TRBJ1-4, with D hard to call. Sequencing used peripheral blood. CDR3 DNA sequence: TGTGCCAGCAGTCCAGATAATGAAAAACTGTTTTTT. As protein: CASSPDNEKLFF. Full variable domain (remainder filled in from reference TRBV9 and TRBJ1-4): DSGVTQTPKHLITATGQRVTLRCSPRSGDLSVYWYQQSLDQGLQFLIQYYNGEERAKGNILERFSAQQFPDLHSELNLSSLELGDSALYFCASSPDNEKLFFGSGTQLSVL.